These 14 T cell receptor beta chains share one sample of origin, sequenced in a study of CD8+CD57+ T cells in acquired aplastic anemia. Genomic DNA acted as the template from which TCR beta VDJ combination and CDR3 sequence profiling were carried out. In TCRdb, the reads were re-called with MiXCR into one record per CDR3 protein. The sample lists approximately 190,000 distinct CDR3 sequences; 64% were seen once. Sequenced sample: sorted CD4+, CD8+, or CD8+CD57+ T cells (not recorded which) from PBMCs. The origin of the receptors is a human donor with severe aplastic anemia or a healthy control (not recorded which).

The chain has TRBV5-1 and TRBJ2-7; D perhaps matches TRBD1 (6 bases). Germline CDR1 and CDR2: SGHRS and YFSETQ. CDR3 length: 13 residues. Trimming took off 1 base at V and 2 bases at J, with 7 bases between the two ends. CDR3 DNA sequence: TGCGCCAGCAGCTTGAGGGGGACCTACGAGCAGTACTTC. Its protein product is CASSLRGTYEQYF. Full variable domain (missing parts from reference TRBV5-1 and TRBJ2-7): KAGVTQTPRYLIKTRGQQVTLSCSPISGHRSVSWYQQTPGQGLQFLFEYFSETQRNKGNFPGRFSGRQFSNSRSEMNVSTLELGDSALYLCASSLRGTYEQYFGPGTRLTVT.

This clonotype was picked up one time. The J gene is TRBJ2-7, the V gene TRBV10-2, with 8 bases fitting TRBD2. Trimming cost V 2 bases and J 6 bases; bases outside gene matches: 9. This CDR3 region has 15 residues. CDR1 WSHSY and CDR2 SAAADI come from the germline V gene. The CDR3 loop reads CASSEMRGAPSEQYF. The CDR3 nucleotides are TGCGCCAGCAGTGAGATGCGGGGGGCTCCGAGCGAGCAGTACTTC.

The chain links TRBV5-1 to TRBJ1-6; D might be TRBD1 (5 bases). CDR3 length: 15 residues. Germline V gene lookup returns CDR1 SGHRS and CDR2 YFSETQ. Trimming pared 1 base from V and 5 bases from J, leaving 10 bases between. The CDR3, as DNA: TGCGCCAGCAGCTTGAGGGGACGGGATAATTCACCCCTCCACTTT. Encoded protein: CASSLRGRDNSPLHF.

The chain combines TRBV6-1 with TRBJ1-6, with D unresolved. Germline V gene sequence: CDR1 MNHNS, CDR2 SASEGT. The CDR3 is 14 amino acids. The ends were cut back, 7 bases at V and 3 bases at J, with 10 bases in the middle. In nucleotides, the CDR3 is TGTGCCAGCAAACAGAGTTACTATAATTCACCCCTCCACTTT. This encodes CASKQSYYNSPLHF.

The chain has TRBV20-1 and TRBJ2-1, with a possible D match to TRBD1 (6 bases). With 5 bases removed from V and 0 bases from J, the gap between germline ends came to 14 bases. The germline gives CDR1 DFQATT, CDR2 SNEGSKA (reference sequence). CDR3 size: 15 residues. CDR3 protein: CSAVQTGYSYNEQFF. The CDR3, as DNA: TGCAGTGCTGTACAAACAGGGTACTCCTACAATGAGCAGTTCTTC.

The rearrangement links TRBV29-1 to TRBJ1-4; weak D call: TRBD1 (6 bases). The CDR3 contains 13 residues. V was trimmed by 4 bases and J by 10 bases, leaving 16 bases between them. Germline assignment: CDR1 SQVTM and CDR2 ANQGSEA. The CDR3 spells CSVVGGAGGKLFF. CDR3 bases: TGCAGCGTTGTTGGGGGGGCGGGGGGAAAACTGTTTTTT. Full variable domain (outside the CDR3, taken from reference TRBV29-1 and TRBJ1-4): SAVISQKPSRDICQRGTSLTIQCQVDSQVTMMFWYRQQPGQSLTLIATANQGSEATYESGFVIDKFPISRPNLTFSTLTVSNMSPEDSSIYLCSVVGGAGGKLFFGSGTQLSVL.

There are a few counts of this clonotype. This chain uses TRBV10-1 with TRBJ2-7; 9 bases agree with TRBD2. The CDR3 runs 14 residues. V shed 2 bases, J shed 5 bases, and the junction held 4 bases outside the gene matches. The germline gives CDR1 WNHNN, CDR2 SYGVQD (reference sequence). CDR3 nucleotides: TGCGCCAGCAGTGAGAGGGCTAGCGGGGACGAGCAGTACTTC. Its protein is CASSERASGDEQYF.

This clonotype was seen a handful of times. V usage is TRBV20-1 and J usage is TRBJ1-2, with TRBD1 identical over 8 bases. V lost 3 bases and J lost 6; bases outside the gene matches: 3. The CDR3 is 12 amino acids. The germline V gene has CDR1 DFQATT and CDR2 SNEGSKA (reference sequence). The CDR3 loop is CSARAGGDGYTF. The CDR3 coding sequence is TGCAGTGCTAGGGCAGGGGGCGATGGCTACACCTTC.

The CDR3 region is CATSTGGGYTF. The CDR3 DNA reads TGTGCCACCAGCACAGGGGGTGGCTACACCTTC. The gene calls are TRBV15 and TRBJ1-2; 7 bases are shared with TRBD1. The CDR3 consists of 11 residues. Per the germline V gene, CDR1 is LNHNV and CDR2 is YYDKDF (reference sequence). Germline trimming cut 4 bases from V and 7 bases from J; bases unmatched to any gene: 0.

Comments on this clonotype: The germline gene is not matched at one end of the junction; a read error may be the cause. The J gene is TRBJ2-3, the V gene TRBV10-3, with D perhaps matching TRBD2 (6 bases). CDR1 ENHRY and CDR2 SYGVKD come from the germline V gene. CDR3 length equals 15 residues. CDR3 loop: CASSLFGGNTDTQYF. CDR3 bases: TGTGCCAGCAGTTTATTCGGCGGGAACACAGATACGCAGTATTTT.

This clonotype was seen at least ten times. The CDR3 coding sequence is TGTGCCATCAGTGCCGCGGCGGGGCTGAGCTCCTACGAGCAGTACTTC. This gives the protein CAISAAAGLSSYEQYF. The V call is TRBV10-3, the J call TRBJ2-7, with D possibly being TRBD2 (6 bases). Germline V CDR1 and CDR2: ENHRY, SYGVKD. The germline V and J ends were trimmed by 4 bases and 0 bases, with 16 bases remaining between them. This CDR3 is 16 amino acids long.

This clonotype was picked up a small number of times. This chain links TRBV29-1 with TRBJ2-7, with 10 nucleotides matching TRBD1. The J segment lost 5 bases and the V segment lost 3 bases, leaving 7 bases of the junction unmatched. From germline, CDR1 is SQVTM and CDR2 ANQGSEA. There are 14 residues in the CDR3. The CDR3, as DNA: TGCAGCGTTGACCTAGGAGGGACAGGGGACGAGCAGTACTTC. Amino acids: CSVDLGGTGDEQYF.

CDR3 sequence reads: CAISGDRAGSEAFF. CDR3 nucleotides: TGTGCCATCAGTGGAGACAGGGCCGGGTCTGAAGCTTTCTTT. The chain recombines TRBV10-3 with TRBJ1-1; TRBD1 agrees at 7 bases. V lost 4 bases, J lost 6 bases, and 8 bases stayed unmatched. Germline assignment: CDR1 ENHRY and CDR2 SYGVKD. This CDR3 spans 14 amino acids.

This sequence joins TRBV9 and TRBJ1-6, with D uncertain. Germline assignment: CDR1 SGDLS and CDR2 YYNGEE. The V and J ends lost 3 bases and 13 bases respectively, with 11 bases between them. The CDR3 is made up of 12 amino acids. The CDR3 is CASSGWTDPLHF. CDR3 DNA sequence: TGTGCCAGCAGCGGATGGACCGATCCCCTCCACTTT.